This T cell receptor beta chain was profiled in a study of molecular identifiers for immune sequencing clone quantification. Study results and caveats: Over 98% of effector molecules, yet under 1% of naive-cell molecules, were held by clones above 20 RNA copies. Barcode sharing among identical TCR molecules could make large clones appear smaller.

TCRdb reprocessed the PCR reads with MiXCR, giving one entry per CDR3 protein. The sample has 400,000 to 600,000 distinct CDR3 sequences, roughly a fifth seen once. This clonotype has a count of ten or more. Its antigen is not known. This CDR3 comprises 17 residues. Germline V gene lookup returns CDR1 MNHEY and CDR2 SMNVEV (reference sequence). V trimming: 2 bases; J trimming: 6 bases; junction bases outside the gene matches: 13. Naive CD8 T cell sorting was performed on the CD8+CD4-CCR7+CD45RA+ phenotype. The chain links TRBV27 to TRBJ2-5; 9 bases map to TRBD2. This clonotype was sampled from a human donor in good health. Some libraries in this study had Jurkat cell RNA spiked in. Sequencing used naive CD8+ T cells from blood, with Jurkat cell RNA spiked in. Subset denoted: FACS-sorted CD8+CD4-CCR7+CD45RA+ naive T cells. CDR3 residues: CASSLGLSSGIGKTQYF. The CDR3 coding sequence is TGTGCCAGCAGTTTAGGATTATCTAGCGGGATTGGAAAGACCCAGTACTTC.